This entry lists 29 T cell receptor beta chains sequenced from one sample in a study of T-cell memory formation after mild COVID-19. TCRdb re-called the 5' RACE reads through MiXCR, storing one row per CDR3 protein. The sample includes 530,000 or so distinct CDR3 sequences, 17% of them seen just once. Sequencing input: PBMCs or a T cell subset sorted from them (not recorded which). The receptors derive from an adult woman who had mild COVID-19 (a few samples of this study predate the infection). Cell type and time point are not known.

This sequence joins TRBV4-3 and TRBJ1-1; D possibly corresponds to TRBD1 (5 bases). With 0 bases removed from V and 4 bases from J, the gap between germline ends came to 12 bases. Per germline, CDR1 LGHNA and CDR2 YSLEER. The CDR3 covers 15 residues. The CDR3 is CASSQEGARGTEAFF. The DNA of the CDR3 is TGCGCCAGCAGCCAAGAAGGGGCGAGGGGCACTGAAGCTTTCTTT.

The gene calls are TRBV30 and TRBJ1-1, with D tentatively TRBD1 (5 bases). Trimming removed 0 bases at V and 7 bases at J, with 12 bases between. The CDR3 length is 13 residues. Germline values: CDR1 GTSNPN, CDR2 SVGIG (reference sequence). For the CDR3, the DNA is TGTGCCTGGAGTGTGAGGGTAAGGGGTGAAGCTTTCTTT. Translation gives CAWSVRVRGEAFF.

V usage is TRBV10-3 and J usage is TRBJ2-7; 7 bases line up with TRBD2. J gave up 5 bases and V 6 bases, and 1 base lay outside the gene matches. Germline-derived CDR1 and CDR2 are ENHRY and SYGVKD. The CDR3 length is 11 residues. The CDR3 here is CAIRAGDEQYF. CDR3 nucleotide sequence: TGTGCCATCAGGGCGGGGGACGAGCAGTACTTC.

This clonotype came up a few times. The chain has TRBV28 and TRBJ2-1, with D possibly being TRBD1 (5 bases). V was pared by 8 bases and J by 0 bases, with 8 bases between. Germline V gene lookup returns CDR1 MDHEN and CDR2 SYDVKM. CDR3 length equals 13 residues. The CDR3 loop is CASGQSSYNEQFF. DNA for the CDR3: TGTGCCAGCGGACAAAGCTCCTACAATGAGCAGTTCTTC.

This clonotype was counted a few times. The rearrangement links TRBV7-9 to TRBJ2-2; the D call may be TRBD1 or TRBD2 (5 bases each). This CDR3 contains 16 residues. Germline CDR1 is SEHNR and CDR2 is FQNEAQ (reference sequence). V was clipped by 4 bases and J by 1 base, with 13 bases between them. The CDR3 DNA is TGTGCCAGCAGCTCAGCTGGGGGTAGGAACACCGGGGAGCTGTTTTTT. It codes for CASSSAGGRNTGELFF.

This clonotype was counted between two and nine times. The CDR3 bases are TGTGCCAGCAGCTCAGGGGCATCCGGGAAGTACTTC. Its protein is CASSSGASGKYF. The chain couples TRBV7-2 to TRBJ2-5, with D possibly matching TRBD1 (6 bases). The length of the CDR3 is 12 residues. Germline lookup yields CDR1 SGHTA and CDR2 FQGNSA. The V end lost 4 bases, the J end lost 12 bases, and 15 bases lay between the germline ends.

The sample holds a few counts of this clonotype. This chain joins TRBV5-1 and TRBJ2-7; 7 bases match TRBD2. The CDR3 contains 17 residues. V was clipped by 0 bases and J by 0 bases; unmatched bases: 9. Germline values: CDR1 SGHRS, CDR2 YFSETQ. The chain's CDR3 is CASSLGGLADYSYEQYF. For the CDR3, the DNA is TGCGCCAGCAGCTTGGGCGGCCTAGCGGACTACTCCTACGAGCAGTACTTC.

This clonotype turned up a few times. J is TRBJ2-1 and V is TRBV6-2 or TRBV6-3; D gene uncertain. Germline lookup yields CDR1 MNHEY and CDR2 SVGEGT. CDR3 length: 14 amino acids. Trimming took off 2 bases at V and 8 bases at J, with 13 bases between the two ends. The CDR3 sequence: CASSYILLVDEQFF. The CDR3 region has the DNA TGTGCCAGCAGTTACATACTTTTGGTCGATGAGCAGTTCTTC.

Regarding this clonotype: Since a much larger clone is just one base distant, this may be a read error. The chain has TRBV12-3 or TRBV12-4 and TRBJ2-2; D is perhaps TRBD1 (6 bases). V was pared by 6 bases and J by 3 bases, with 8 bases between. The CDR3 extends over 13 amino acids. The CDR3 sequence is CASSNRDTGELFF. Written as DNA, the CDR3 is TGTGCCAGCAGCAACAGGGACACCGGGGAGCTGTTTTTT.

V and J are TRBV29-1 and TRBJ2-4; D remains unclear. CDR1 is SQVTM and CDR2 is ANQGSEA in the germline V gene. V was pared by 4 bases and J by 0 bases, with 1 base between. The CDR3 covers 11 residues. The CDR3 is CSVGAKNIQYF. The CDR3 DNA reads TGCAGCGTTGGAGCCAAAAACATTCAGTACTTC.

The chain carries TRBV5-1 and TRBJ1-1, with 7 bases matching TRBD1. V shed 0 bases, J shed 3 bases, and the junction held 5 bases outside the gene matches. This CDR3 has 15 amino acids. Per germline, CDR1 SGHRS and CDR2 YFSETQ. The CDR3 nucleotides read TGCGCCAGCAGCTTGGGGGAGGGGGCTGACACTGAAGCTTTCTTT. Its protein is CASSLGEGADTEAFF.

Ten or more counts support this clonotype. For the CDR3, the DNA is TGCAGCGTGGGCGTCGGCACAGATACGCAGTATTTT. Encoded protein: CSVGVGTDTQYF. The chain links TRBV29-1 to TRBJ2-3; D gene ambiguous. The length of the CDR3 is 12 residues. Between the trimmed V and J ends, which lost 6 bases and 1 base, there was a span of 8 bases. Looked up from germline, CDR1 is SQVTM and CDR2 is ANQGSEA.

The genes are TRBV7-2 and TRBJ1-5; tentatively, D is TRBD1 (5 bases). Germline V gene lookup returns CDR1 SGHTA and CDR2 FQGNSA. The CDR3 contains 15 residues. The V gene lost 0 bases and the J gene lost 7 bases, with 13 bases spanning the gap. The DNA of the CDR3 is TGTGCCAGCAGCTTAGCGCGCAGGGAAGACCAGCCCCAGCATTTT. Protein product: CASSLARREDQPQHF.

The chain employs TRBV5-1 and TRBJ1-2; 8 nucleotides match TRBD1. CDR1 and CDR2 (germline): SGHRS, YFSETQ. The length of the CDR3 is 17 residues. V was clipped by 0 bases and J by 7 bases; unmatched bases: 14. The CDR3 protein is CASSLAVRVGQGGGYTF. CDR3 DNA sequence: TGCGCCAGCAGCTTGGCCGTTCGCGTAGGACAGGGAGGTGGCTACACCTTC.

The genes are TRBV10-3 and TRBJ2-1; D is possibly TRBD2 (6 bases). The V gene's germline CDR1 is ENHRY and CDR2 SYGVKD. Trimming left V 7 bases short and J 8 bases short, with 15 bases between. The CDR3 is 13 residues long. The CDR3 region is CAIKQAEGHEQFF. CDR3 sequence (DNA): TGTGCCATCAAGCAAGCGGAGGGGCATGAGCAGTTCTTC.

This clonotype showed up just a few times. The chain links TRBV5-4 to TRBJ2-5, with TRBD2 identical over 10 bases. Per the germline V gene, CDR1 is SGHNT and CDR2 is YYREEE (reference sequence). Trimming took 1 base from V and 5 from J; bases not matched to a gene: 8. The CDR3 sequence is 16 residues long. The CDR3 reads CASSLPSGSGQETQYF. The CDR3, as DNA: TGTGCCAGCAGCTTGCCTAGCGGGAGTGGGCAGGAGACCCAGTACTTC.

This rearrangement joins TRBV30 to TRBJ1-2; 7 nucleotides align to TRBD1. This CDR3 is 15 amino acids long. The V gene end was trimmed by 3 bases and the J gene end by 3 bases; junction bases not matched to a gene: 10. Germline CDR1 and CDR2: GTSNPN and SVGIG (reference sequence). CDR3 protein: CAWRGNRGRDYGYTF. DNA of the CDR3: TGTGCCTGGAGGGGCAACAGGGGACGTGACTATGGCTACACCTTC. Complete variable domain (other parts from reference TRBV30 and TRBJ1-2): SQTIHQWPATLVQPVGSPLSLECTVEGTSNPNLYWYRQAAGRGLQLLFYSVGIGQISSEVPQNLSASRPQDRQFILSSKKLLLSDSGFYLCAWRGNRGRDYGYTFGSGTRLTVV.

This clonotype has only a few counts. The rearrangement joins TRBV19 to TRBJ2-7; 11 bases map to TRBD2. This CDR3 has 13 amino acids. CDR1 and CDR2 from the germline V gene are LNHDA and SQIVND (reference sequence). V dropped 8 bases and J dropped 2; count of bases not matched to a gene: 2. The CDR3 nucleotides are TGTGCCAGTCGGGGACTAGCGGCCTACGAGCAGTACTTC. Its translation is CASRGLAAYEQYF.

The V and J genes are TRBV12-3 or TRBV12-4 and TRBJ1-2, with 10 bases identical to TRBD1. This CDR3 region has 16 residues. With 4 bases clipped from V and 5 bases from J, the junction kept 10 bases outside the gene matches. The CDR3 spells CASSSRWDRGRYGYTF. The CDR3 DNA sequence: TGTGCCAGCAGTTCGCGTTGGGACAGGGGACGGTATGGCTACACCTTC.

This clonotype was counted a few times. The chain is built from TRBV5-1 and TRBJ2-5, with 9 bases identical to TRBD1. The CDR3 is 13 amino acids. From germline, CDR1 is SGHRS and CDR2 YFSETQ. Trimming cost V 4 bases and J 8 bases; bases outside gene matches: 6. CDR3 DNA: TGCGCCAGCAGCCCCCGGGACAGGGTCACCCAGTACTTC. Encoded protein: CASSPRDRVTQYF.

This clonotype was detected only a few times. The V call is TRBV20-1, the J call TRBJ1-5; D gene uncertain. Germline CDR1 DFQATT, CDR2 SNEGSKA (reference sequence). The CDR3 consists of 12 residues. Deletions cut 6 bases from V and 6 bases from J, with 12 bases between. The CDR3 is CSATGGSQPQHF. The CDR3 DNA reads TGCAGTGCCACGGGAGGGTCTCAGCCCCAGCATTTT.

The chain is built from TRBV10-3 and TRBJ2-7, with D possibly matching TRBD2 (5 bases). Trimming took off 2 bases at V and 2 bases at J, with 10 bases between the two ends. Looked up from germline, CDR1 is ENHRY and CDR2 is SYGVKD. The CDR3 covers 14 residues. CDR3 residues: CAISEIAGAYEQYF. CDR3 bases: TGTGCCATCAGTGAGATCGCCGGGGCCTACGAGCAGTACTTC.

This CDR3 reads CASSFLLATSSYEQYF. CDR3 nucleotides: TGCGCCAGCAGCTTCTTACTAGCGACAAGCTCCTACGAGCAGTACTTC. The rearrangement links TRBV5-1 to TRBJ2-7; 7 bases map to TRBD2. This CDR3 region has 16 residues. J lost 0 bases, V lost 2 bases, and 8 bases had no gene match. Germline CDR1 SGHRS, CDR2 YFSETQ.

This clonotype came up a few times. V gene TRBV3-1 combines with J gene TRBJ2-7; 9 nucleotides match TRBD1. The V segment lost 3 bases and the J segment 4 bases; nucleotides outside the gene matches: 7. This CDR3 comprises 15 residues. Germline V gives CDR1 LGHDT, CDR2 YNNKEL (reference sequence). This chain's CDR3 is CASSQAGQGQYEQYF. CDR3 DNA sequence: TGTGCCAGCAGCCAGGCGGGACAGGGACAATACGAGCAGTACTTC.

V gene TRBV30 combines with J gene TRBJ2-3; 9 nucleotides align to TRBD2. Germline loops: CDR1 GTSNPN, CDR2 SVGIG (reference sequence). The CDR3 loop spans 12 amino acids. The CDR3 protein is CAAAGGQDTQYF. The CDR3 DNA reads as TGTGCTGCCGCGGGGGGGCAAGATACGCAGTATTTT.

The sample holds a few counts of this clonotype. This chain uses TRBV4-2 with TRBJ2-1, with D perhaps given as TRBD1 or TRBD2 (8 bases each). CDR1 LGHNA and CDR2 YNFKEQ come from the germline V gene. Between the trimmed V and J ends, which lost 7 bases and 4 bases, there was a span of 29 bases. This CDR3 contains 19 residues. The CDR3 DNA is TGTGCCAGCACCACCACAGGGGGGGAGGCGGGAGGTAGTTACAATGAGCAGTTCTTC. This sequence encodes CASTTTGGEAGGSYNEQFF.

This clonotype showed up just a few times. J is TRBJ1-2 and V is TRBV20-1; a possible D gene is TRBD1 (6 bases). V was shortened by 5 bases and J by 6 bases, with 16 bases between the two germline ends. This CDR3 comprises 13 residues. CDR1 and CDR2 from the germline V gene are DFQATT and SNEGSKA (reference sequence). In nucleotides, the CDR3 is TGCAGTGCTGGGCCCCAGGGGTTGCATGGCTACACCTTC. Translated: CSAGPQGLHGYTF.

The V gene is TRBV7-9, the J gene TRBJ2-1; TRBD2 might be the D (5 bases). Germline lookup yields CDR1 SEHNR and CDR2 FQNEAQ (reference sequence). Trimming took off 5 bases at V and 9 bases at J, with 17 bases between the two ends. The CDR3 spans 14 residues. The CDR3 sequence: CASSVRGLNGEQFF. CDR3 coding DNA: TGTGCCAGCAGCGTTCGGGGTCTGAACGGTGAGCAGTTCTTC.

J is TRBJ2-7 and V is TRBV6-1, with TRBD1 identical over 12 bases. Germline CDR1 is MNHNS and CDR2 is SASEGT. J was trimmed by 4 bases and V by 4 bases; bases with no gene match: 8. This CDR3 is built from 16 residues. The CDR3 spells CASSGPGTGGGYEQYF. In DNA form, the CDR3 reads TGTGCCAGCAGTGGACCTGGGACAGGGGGCGGATACGAGCAGTACTTC.